This TCR beta chain derives from a study of immune cell composition in non-small cell lung cancer. The CDR3 contains 14 residues. V lost 0 bases and J 3 bases, leaving 6 bases between the germline ends. From germline, CDR1 is MNHEY and CDR2 SMNVEV (reference sequence). A single count supports this clone. Measured with immunoSEQ multiplex PCR; TCRdb has only the in-frame clones, and not every one. The profile shows fewer than 6,000 clones, over 75% of them singletons. The sample comprised lung tumor tissue. The rearrangement uses TRBV27 and TRBJ2-1, with no clear D. The clonotype was recovered from a human donor with non-small cell lung cancer. The CDR3 loop is CASSLSQYYNEQFF. CDR3 nucleotides: TGTGCCAGCAGTTTATCACAATACTACAATGAGCAGTTCTTC.